The source of this TCR beta chain is a study of cytomegalovirus exposure and HLA in healthy donors. The wider study: The approximately 120 validation repertoires were reported in a later analysis to have been generated on the same platform as the approximately 700 first-cohort repertoires.

Assay used: immunoSEQ multiplex PCR; TCRdb lists only in-frame clones, some missing. The repertoire holds some 240,000 clones, with 80% to 90% as singletons. The germline CDR1 and CDR2 sequences are SGHNT and YYREEE (reference sequence). With V trimmed by 4 bases and J by 7 bases, 13 bases remained unmatched. CDR3 length equals 15 residues. Comment on this clone: What it recognizes is unknown.

Study-wide results and limits: There were 150 or so TCR beta chains listed as cytomegalovirus-associated.

V and J are TRBV5-4 and TRBJ2-7; 8 bases match TRBD1. Input material: PBMCs. This clonotype originated in a woman in her late teens or twenties in good health and CMV-seropositive. CDR3 sequence (DNA): TGTGCCAGCAGCCCTCGACAGGGGACACCTCGGGAGCAGTACTTC. This sequence encodes CASSPRQGTPREQYF. Together with reference TRBV5-4 and TRBJ2-7, the CDR3 gives the full variable domain: ETGVTQSPTHLIKTRGQQVTLRCSSQSGHNTVSWYQQALGQGPQFIFQYYREEENGRGNFPPRFSGLQFPNYSSELNVNALELDDSALYLCASSPRQGTPREQYFGPGTRLTVT.